This T cell receptor beta chain was documented in a study of control samples from healthy donors and cancer patients. Repertoires were generated with immunoSEQ multiplex PCR, while TCRdb's copy carries only in-frame clones and drops some. Of over 70,000 clones listed, roughly nine tenths were seen once; the top ten hold 7.5% to 9%. Per germline, CDR1 SSHAT and CDR2 FNYEAQ (reference sequence). The CDR3 runs 15 residues. As to this clone: Compared with germline, one end of the junction differs, possibly owing to a read error.

The receptor was isolated from a woman aged 55-70 years in good health. Source material: blood. V is TRBV7-7 and J is TRBJ2-1; 11 nucleotides match TRBD2. The CDR3 region is CASSASGGYGDEQFF. The CDR3 DNA is TGTGCTAGCAGTGCTAGCGGGGGGTACGGGGATGAGCAGTTCTTC.